Each of the 15 T cell receptor beta chains below was sequenced from the same sample in a study of cytomegalovirus exposure and HLA in healthy donors. 60 Vbeta and 13 Jbeta primers were used in PCR. Sequenced by immunoSEQ multiplex PCR; TCRdb stores in-frame clones only, minus some. This sample carries 30,000 to 45,000 clones, roughly 88% of them seen once, and the ten largest clones take about an eighth. Sequenced: PBMCs. The receptor set was obtained from a woman in her thirties or forties in good health and CMV-seropositive.

V gene TRBV28 combines with J gene TRBJ1-2; D is unresolved. V shed 7 bases and J shed 8 bases, with 17 bases lying between them. The CDR3 is 13 amino acids. From germline, CDR1 is MDHEN and CDR2 SYDVKM. CDR3 coding DNA: TGTGCCAGCACCTCTTCCCTGAGTATGGGCTACACCTTC. Amino acids: CASTSSLSMGYTF.

Only one count was recorded for this clone. V gene TRBV4-1 combines with J gene TRBJ2-3; 11 nucleotides match TRBD2. J gave up 14 bases and V 0 bases, and 16 bases lay outside the gene matches. This CDR3 spans 17 amino acids. The V gene's germline CDR1 is MGHRA and CDR2 YSYEKL. The CDR3 DNA follows: TGCGCCAGCAGCCAAGATAGGGGGACTAGCGGCCGGGTAGGCACGTATTTT. Translated, it gives CASSQDRGTSGRVGTYF.

The genes are TRBV2 and TRBJ2-2; D unclear. The CDR3 loop spans 14 amino acids. Between the trimmed V and J ends, which lost 4 bases and 2 bases, there was a span of 8 bases. Germline values: CDR1 SNHLY, CDR2 FYNNEI. The CDR3: CASSGGINTGELFF. Written as DNA, the CDR3 is TGTGCCAGCAGTGGCGGAATAAACACCGGGGAGCTGTTTTTT.

This rearrangement joins TRBV4-1 to TRBJ1-6, with D unresolved. The CDR3 length is 14 residues. V shed 0 bases and J shed 5 bases, with 5 bases lying between them. CDR1 is MGHRA, CDR2 YSYEKL, per germline. The CDR3 region has the DNA TGCGCCAGCAGCCAAGAAGCCCATAATTCACCCCTCCACTTT. Protein product: CASSQEAHNSPLHF.

Only one count was recorded for this clone. The chain uses TRBV7-9 and TRBJ2-3; 8 positions agree with TRBD1. The length of the CDR3 is 15 residues. V shed 4 bases, J shed 3 bases, and the junction held 6 bases outside the gene matches. CDR1 SEHNR and CDR2 FQNEAQ come from the germline V gene (reference sequence). The CDR3 DNA sequence: TGTGCCAGCAGCTACGGACAGGGAATTACAGATACGCAGTATTTT. Its translation: CASSYGQGITDTQYF.

This chain connects TRBV7-9 to TRBJ2-5; 7 bases are a match to TRBD1. The CDR3 contains 14 residues. Germline lookup yields CDR1 SEHNR and CDR2 FQNEAQ (reference sequence). V gave up 5 bases and J gave up 1 base; unmatched junction bases: 4. CDR3 sequence: CASSQGQPQETQYF. CDR3 nucleotides: TGTGCCAGCAGCCAGGGACAGCCCCAAGAGACCCAGTACTTC. The whole variable domain, filled in from reference TRBV7-9 and TRBJ2-5, reads DTGVSQNPRHKITKRGQNVTFRCDPISEHNRLYWYRQTLGQGPEFLTYFQNEAQLEKSRLLSDRFSAERPKGSFSTLEIQRTEQGDSAMYLCASSQGQPQETQYFGPGTRLLVL.

The genes are TRBV9 and TRBJ1-5; no definite D call. The CDR3 is made up of 15 amino acids. The germline V and J ends were trimmed by 3 bases and 1 base, with 11 bases remaining between them. In germline, CDR1 is SGDLS, CDR2 YYNGEE. CDR3 residues: CASSGSGGSNQPQHF. In DNA form, the CDR3 reads TGTGCCAGCAGCGGGTCGGGAGGGAGCAATCAGCCCCAGCATTTT.

This clone occurred a few times. The genes are TRBV7-9 and TRBJ2-3, with D maybe TRBD2 (6 bases). Trimming left V 6 bases short and J 2 bases short, with 15 bases between. The V gene's germline CDR1 is SEHNR and CDR2 FQNEAQ (reference sequence). The CDR3 has 15 residues. The CDR3 sequence is CASSVLRGTTDTQYF. In DNA, the CDR3 is TGTGCCAGCAGTGTCCTCCGGGGGACCACAGATACGCAGTATTTT.

The chain couples TRBV7-9 to TRBJ2-1, with D unresolved. Germline values: CDR1 SEHNR, CDR2 FQNEAQ (reference sequence). There are 15 residues in the CDR3. V lost 3 bases and J lost 8, with 17 bases in between. The CDR3 loop is CASSLLATTSDEQFF. CDR3 sequence (DNA): TGTGCCAGCAGCTTGTTGGCGACAACGTCGGATGAGCAGTTCTTC.

V usage is TRBV11-2 and J usage is TRBJ2-1, with a possible D match to TRBD1 (6 bases). Germline V gene lookup returns CDR1 SGHAT and CDR2 FQNNGV. The CDR3 has 14 amino acids. V gave up 0 bases and J gave up 7 bases, with 10 bases separating them. The CDR3: CASSLDLRGNEQFF. Here the CDR3 DNA reads TGTGCCAGCAGCTTAGATCTCAGGGGAAATGAGCAGTTCTTC.

The rearrangement uses TRBV19 and TRBJ1-2, with 10 bases lining up with TRBD1. Germline V gene data show CDR1 as LNHDA and CDR2 as SQIVND (reference sequence). The CDR3 loop spans 14 amino acids. V lost 7 bases, J lost 2 bases, and 4 bases stayed unmatched. The CDR3 reads CASTRQGANYGYTF. The CDR3 DNA is TGTGCCAGTACCCGACAGGGGGCGAACTATGGCTACACCTTC.

In its sample, this clone was seen a few times. The chain employs TRBV6-5 and TRBJ2-1, with D tentatively TRBD2 (6 bases). Trimming took 5 bases from V and 0 from J, leaving 11 bases between them. CDR1 MNHEY and CDR2 SVGAGI come from the germline V gene. CDR3 length equals 15 residues. The CDR3 DNA sequence: TGTGCCAGCAGTCCGGGACTGCACTCCTACAATGAGCAGTTCTTC. It specifies CASSPGLHSYNEQFF.

This chain uses TRBV6-4 with TRBJ2-6; D is uncertain. The CDR3 contains 16 residues. Germline loops: CDR1 MRHNA, CDR2 SNTAGT. Between the trimmed V and J ends, which lost 0 bases and 0 bases, there was a span of 6 bases. For the CDR3, the DNA is TGTGCCAGCAGTGACTCGGCTCGCTCTGGGGCCAACGTCCTGACTTTC. It translates to CASSDSARSGANVLTF.

The chain links TRBV10-2 to TRBJ2-1; 8 nucleotides align to TRBD1. CDR1 and CDR2 (germline): WSHSY, SAAADI. The CDR3 covers 15 residues. The trim removed 5 bases at V and 3 bases at J, leaving 6 bases unmatched. The CDR3 region is CASSTGTGGYNEQFF. CDR3 sequence (DNA): TGCGCCAGCAGTACCGGGACAGGCGGCTACAATGAGCAGTTCTTC.

This rearrangement joins TRBV7-9 to TRBJ2-1; the match to TRBD2 covers 7 bases. The CDR3 runs 15 residues. V was clipped by 1 base and J by 4 bases; unmatched bases: 4. Looked up from germline, CDR1 is SEHNR and CDR2 is FQNEAQ (reference sequence). CDR3 region: CASSLGLAAYNEQFF. Here the CDR3 DNA reads TGTGCCAGCAGCTTAGGGCTAGCGGCTTACAATGAGCAGTTCTTC.